These T cell receptor beta chains were read from a single sample in a study of neoadjuvant nivolumab and ipilimumab in lung cancer. TCRdb's copy holds only in-frame clones and misses some; the assay was immunoSEQ multiplex PCR. The sample carries roughly 34,000 clones, 92% recorded once. The specimen comprised peripheral blood, sampled after neoadjuvant nivolumab, alone or with ipilimumab, at or shortly before surgery. Every receptor here comes from an adult with non-small cell lung cancer. Both conserved end residues are part of each CDR3. Fields, in order: clone size, J gene, CDR3 length, V gene, D gene, CDR3 protein, CDR3 DNA. A D gene is named only where the DNA matches it firmly. Size is omitted from some rows. Given values are once, few, many or a class for expanded clones.

. | TRBJ1-2 | 14 | TRBV9 | TRBD1 | CASSVGIGGPSYTF | TGTGCCAGCAGCGTAGGGATAGGGGGCCCTTCCTACACCTTC
. | TRBJ2-4 | 15 | TRBV5-1 | . | CASSARSGRENIQYF | TGCGCCAGCAGCGCCCGATCGGGCAGGGAAAACATTCAGTACTTC
. | TRBJ2-5 | 15 | TRBV5-1 | TRBD1 | CASSSLGQGSETQYF | TGCGCCAGCAGCTCCCTCGGACAGGGATCAGAGACCCAGTACTTC
. | TRBJ1-2 | 15 | TRBV11-2 | TRBD1 | CASYGGGQGIHGYTF | TGTGCCAGTTATGGCGGGGGACAGGGGATCCATGGCTACACCTTC
. | TRBJ1-1 | 11 | TRBV7-2 | . | CASSLRSEAFF | TGTGCCAGCAGCTTAAGGTCTGAAGCTTTCTTT
. | TRBJ2-1 | 14 | TRBV5-4 | . | CASSLAGANREQFF | TGTGCCAGCAGCTTGGCCGGGGCGAATCGTGAGCAGTTCTTC
. | TRBJ1-4 | 14 | TRBV6-5 | . | CASSYMGGDEKLFF | TGTGCCAGCAGTTACATGGGCGGCGATGAAAAACTGTTTTTT
. | TRBJ2-6 | 18 | TRBV5-1 | TRBD1 | CASSTAGTGGSGANVLTF | TGCGCCAGCAGCACCGCCGGGACAGGGGGATCTGGGGCCAACGTCCTGACTTTC
. | TRBJ2-1 | 17 | TRBV7-8 | TRBD2 | CASSLTAGALRNNEQFF | TGTGCCAGCAGCCTGACCGCGGGAGCTCTTCGGAACAATGAGCAGTTCTTC
. | TRBJ2-3 | 13 | TRBV9 | TRBD2 | CASKGGGTDTQYF | TGTGCCAGCAAGGGCGGGGGGACAGATACGCAGTATTTT
. | TRBJ1-1 | 17 | TRBV7-9 | . | CASSLADRSWGGTEAFF | TGTGCCAGCAGCTTGGCGGACAGATCTTGGGGGGGGACTGAAGCTTTCTTT
. | TRBJ2-5 | 14 | TRBV6-1 | . | CASTRGSSQETQYF | TGTGCCAGCACCCGAGGGAGCAGCCAAGAGACCCAGTACTTC
. | TRBJ2-2 | 16 | TRBV7-9 | . | CASSSLQGPRTGELFF | TGTGCCAGCAGCTCCCTACAGGGCCCCAGGACCGGGGAGCTGTTTTTT
. | TRBJ2-1 | 15 | TRBV5-5 | . | CASSSKPLRAYEQFF | TGTGCCAGCAGCTCAAAACCCCTCAGGGCTTATGAGCAGTTCTTC
. | TRBJ1-4 | 15 | TRBV6-1 | TRBD1 | CASTLADRHNEKLFF | TGTGCCAGCACCTTAGCGGACAGGCATAATGAAAAACTGTTTTTT
few | TRBJ1-2 | 14 | TRBV5-1 | . | CASSLEGRNYGYTF | TGCGCCAGCAGCTTGGAGGGGAGGAACTATGGCTACACCTTC
. | TRBJ2-1 | 15 | TRBV7-3 | TRBD2 | CASSLGSGRFDEQFF | TGTGCCAGCAGCTTAGGTAGCGGGAGATTCGATGAGCAGTTCTTC
. | TRBJ1-2 | 14 | TRBV18 | . | CASSPVQVNYGYTF | TGTGCCAGCTCACCGGTCCAGGTTAACTATGGCTACACCTTC
. | TRBJ2-2 | 16 | TRBV10-1 | . | CASSENLGTNTGELFF | TGCGCCAGCAGTGAGAATTTAGGGACAAACACCGGGGAGCTGTTTTTT
. | TRBJ1-2 | 13 | TRBV25-1 | . | CASTGSRGRGYTF | TGTGCCAGCACCGGATCTAGGGGTCGAGGCTACACCTTC
. | TRBJ1-5 | 16 | TRBV7-9 | . | CASSSTSTYSNQPQHF | TGTGCCAGCAGCTCCACAAGCACTTATAGCAATCAGCCCCAGCATTTT
. | TRBJ2-7 | 14 | TRBV10-3 | TRBD1 | CAISELDRVHEQYF | TGTGCCATCAGTGAACTGGACAGGGTCCACGAGCAGTACTTC
. | TRBJ2-1 | 12 | TRBV7-2 | . | CASSLRRNEQFF | TGTGCCAGCAGCTTAAGAAGAAATGAGCAGTTCTTC
. | TRBJ2-7 | 15 | TRBV9 | . | CASSGAGLPSYEQYF | TGTGCCAGCAGCGGAGCAGGACTCCCCTCCTACGAGCAGTACTTC
. | TRBJ1-2 | 15 | TRBV18 | . | CASSPAGVPGYGYTF | TGTGCCAGCTCCCCTGCCGGGGTACCGGGCTATGGCTACACCTTC
. | TRBJ1-2 | 14 | TRBV6-5 | . | CASSYSGLNYGYTF | TGTGCCAGCAGTTACTCCGGGCTTAACTATGGCTACACCTTC
once | TRBJ1-1 | 14 | TRBV19 | TRBD1 | CASSMGTDNTEAFF | TGTGCCAGTAGTATGGGGACAGACAACACTGAAGCTTTCTTT
few | TRBJ1-1 | 11 | TRBV28 | . | CASRPLGGAFF | TGTGCCAGCAGGCCTCTGGGCGGAGCTTTCTTT
. | TRBJ2-7 | 15 | TRBV5-5 | TRBD1 | CASSLSRDREYEQYF | TGTGCCAGCAGCTTGAGTCGGGACAGGGAATACGAGCAGTACTTC
. | TRBJ2-1 | 17 | TRBV5-1 | TRBD2 | CASSLEVGAGGRNEQFF | TGCGCCAGCAGCTTGGAGGTGGGAGCGGGAGGGCGCAATGAGCAGTTCTTC
once | TRBJ1-5 | 12 | TRBV7-6 | . | CASSFPGQPQHF | TGTGCCAGCAGCTTCCCGGGTCAGCCCCAGCATTTT